A single sample gave rise to the 2 T cell receptor beta chains below, sequenced in a study of blood T cell repertoires in COVID-19 (dated by TCRdb to 2020 to 2022). The method behind the library was the immunoSEQ multiplex PCR assay. TCRdb retrieved this table from immuneACCESS and kept in-frame rearrangements only. Not all clones are present; in checked studies, unresolved V genes account for under half, and no reason is known for the remainder. This sample comprises 150,000 or so clones, roughly 90% of them detected only once. The ten largest clonotypes hold over 15% of the sample. Sequencing was performed on peripheral blood. Receptor source: a man aged 55 to 70 with active or convalescent COVID-19.

The gene calls are TRBV3-1 (or the pseudogene TRBV3-2) and TRBJ1-2; the D is unclear. The germline V gene has CDR1 LGHDT and CDR2 YNNKEL (reference sequence). V gave up 1 base and J gave up 8 bases, with 11 bases separating them. There are 13 residues in the CDR3. CDR3 DNA sequence: TGTGCCAGCAGCCAAGCAGGAAAAGGAGGCTACACCTTC. This codes for CASSQAGKGGYTF.

CDR3 sequence reads: CASSGTAGDEQYF. In nucleotides, the CDR3 is TGTGCCAGCAGTGGGACAGCGGGAGACGAGCAGTACTTC. The chain combines TRBV2 with TRBJ2-7; 8 nucleotides align to TRBD2. V was pared by 4 bases and J by 5 bases, with 4 bases of the junction left unmatched. Germline CDR1 SNHLY, CDR2 FYNNEI. This CDR3 contains 13 residues.